This T cell receptor (beta chain) was profiled in a study of blood T cell repertoires in COVID-19. Researchers sorted participants into cohorts using their self-reported clinical history. Clones were read by immunoSEQ multiplex PCR, and TCRdb kept only the in-frame ones, dropping some. The sample holds about 380,000 clones; 80% to 90% are singletons and the top ten take under 1.5%. Germline V gene sequence: CDR1 MNHEY, CDR2 SMNVEV (reference sequence). This CDR3 has 15 amino acids. Deletions cut 5 bases from V and 8 bases from J, with 21 bases between. Sequenced sample: PBMCs or T cells enriched from blood (not recorded which). The receptor was derived from a man aged 25 to 40 who had recovered from COVID-19. The chain carries TRBV27 and TRBJ1-2, with D possibly being TRBD1 (5 bases). The CDR3 is CASSHTNFAEGGYTF. The CDR3 DNA reads as TGTGCCAGCAGTCATACCAACTTTGCGGAGGGGGGCTACACCTTC.